The clone carrying this T cell receptor (beta chain) was picked up a small number of times. Its antigen is undetermined. This sample is drawn from a study of T-cell reconstitution after alpha-beta-depleted transplantation in children. Study-level findings and limits: Reports say that about two months after transplant, the alpha-beta T cells came out of several hundred graft clones that had expanded. Some patients' high day-60 TCRbeta diversity was attributed to recipient cells surviving conditioning. Newly produced T cells mostly accounted for T-cell counts and diversity one year post-transplant.

Trimming removed 5 bases from V and 6 bases from J; junction bases left unmatched: 14. This CDR3 is built from 16 residues. Germline assignment: CDR1 LNHNV and CDR2 YYDKDF (reference sequence). The TCRbeta library incorporated unique molecular identifiers. TCRdb itself ran the PCR reads through MiXCR, one entry per CDR3 protein. Of roughly 570,000 distinct CDR3 sequences listed, 27% are singletons. The chain uses TRBV15 and TRBJ2-3, with 7 bases fitting TRBD2. The TCR sequence derives from a boy less than two years old with Wiskott-Aldrich syndrome, due to receive a stem cell transplant. The sequencing here drew on PBMCs, taken before TCRalphabeta/CD19-depleted stem cell transplant. For the CDR3, the DNA is TGTGCCACCAGCGGCGGGGCGGGGAGGGCCCCCGATACGCAGTATTTT. Its translation: CATSGGAGRAPDTQYF.